The rows below give T cell receptor beta chains drawn from one sample of a study of blood T cell repertoires in COVID-19. This table comes from immunoSEQ multiplex PCR, and its TCRdb copy is limited to in-frame clones, with some not included. The sample records hundreds of thousands of clones, 80% to 90% being singletons. The sample was PBMCs or T cells enriched from blood (not recorded which). All receptors derive from a woman under 30 who had recovered from COVID-19. Each CDR3 is given without its conserved first and last residue.

len	v_gene	j_gene	CDR3aa
11	TRBV7-6	TRBJ2-3	ASRPQGTDTQY
16	TRBV6-6	TRBJ1-6	ASSRRTALSSYNSPLH
13	TRBV6-5	TRBJ1-6	ASGPVGKGHSPLH
13	TRBV27	TRBJ1-5	ASRLTGWSNQPQH
11	TRBV24-1	TRBJ2-1	ATSDFGGNEQF
14	TRBV9	TRBJ1-6	ASRFGGSSMGSPLH
14	TRBV27	TRBJ2-1	ASSFGLAGGYNEQF
13	TRBV19	TRBJ2-1	ATQSGLAGIDEQF
12	TRBV12-5	TRBJ2-7	ASAGTGGSYEQY
12	TRBV20-1	TRBJ1-3	SASVSGGGNTIY